This TCR beta chain was recorded in a study of blood T cell repertoires in COVID-19. Study-level information: The origin of the acute and convalescent COVID-19 samples was the United States, Italy and Spain.

Per the original data handling: Counts of nucleated cells, estimated from reference gene primer amplification, were obtained. Data came from immunoSEQ multiplex PCR; TCRdb stores just in-frame clones and leaves some out. That table furnishes V, J and clone size, whereas the DNA furnished D and trimming. The data hold about 160,000 clones, with roughly 83% observed a single time. Germline CDR1 reads MNHEY; CDR2 reads SVGEGT. V was pared by 0 bases and J by 3 bases, with 9 bases between. There are 15 residues in the CDR3. The sample taken for sequencing was peripheral blood. The sequence derives from a woman in her sixties with acute or convalescent COVID-19. V gene TRBV6-2 or TRBV6-3 combines with J gene TRBJ1-5; the D is unclear. As DNA, the CDR3 is TGTGCCAGCAGTTACTCGTCATTTTCCAATCAGCCCCAGCATTTT. Translated: CASSYSSFSNQPQHF.